This T cell receptor (beta chain) comes out of a study of T cell repertoires in cytomegalovirus infection. Study details: In public TCR beta signatures, there were indications of both CMV infection and matching HLA type.

The germline V gene has CDR1 SGHAT and CDR2 FQDESV (reference sequence). The V end lost 6 bases, the J end lost 5 bases, and 16 bases lay between the germline ends. The CDR3 covers 14 residues. MiXCR, run by TCRdb on the reads, gives a single entry per CDR3 protein. This sample carries about 740,000 distinct CDR3 sequences, roughly 36% of them seen once, and the ten largest clones take roughly 2.9%. Sequenced input: PBMCs. This chain links TRBV11-1 with TRBJ2-5, with D perhaps matching TRBD1 (6 bases). This TCR came from a human donor in good health (CMV status not recorded). Some clones in this sample may be carry-over from other donors' samples. CDR3 region: CASRRNPTGETQYF. The DNA for the CDR3 is TGTGCCAGCAGGAGAAACCCAACAGGGGAGACCCAGTACTTC. The whole variable domain, remainder taken from reference TRBV11-1 and TRBJ2-5, is EAEVAQSPRYKITEKSQAVAFWCDPISGHATLYWYRQILGQGPELLVQFQDESVVDDSQLPKDRFSAERLKGVDSTLKIQPAELGDSAMYLCASRRNPTGETQYFGPGTRLLVL.